Listed below are T cell receptor beta chains from one sample, sequenced in a study of cytomegalovirus exposure and HLA in healthy donors. Method: immunoSEQ multiplex PCR; TCRdb's copy keeps in-frame clones and lacks some. This listing includes around 150,000 clones. The source material was PBMCs. These TCRs come from a man aged 25-40 years in good health and CMV-seronegative. CDR3s include the opening cysteine and the closing phenylalanine or tryptophan. D genes are given only for firm matches.

J | D | V | CDR3 | DNA
TRBJ1-5 | - | TRBV7-2 | CASSFTGGNQPQHF | TGTGCCAGCAGCTTCACGGGTGGCAATCAGCCCCAGCATTTT
TRBJ2-2 | - | TRBV7-2 | CASGPDTNTGELFF | TGTGCCAGCGGTCCAGATACCAACACCGGGGAGCTGTTTTTT
TRBJ1-6 | TRBD1 | TRBV5-1 | CASSLSGTDFYSPLHF | TGCGCCAGCAGCTTGTCCGGGACAGACTTTTATTCACCCCTCCACTTT
TRBJ1-1 | TRBD1 | TRBV5-1 | CASSFTGGTEAFF | TGCGCCAGCAGCTTTACAGGGGGCACTGAAGCTTTCTTT
TRBJ2-2 | - | TRBV7-2 | CASSTRDSELFF | TGTGCCAGCAGCACCAGGGACTCGGAGCTGTTTTTT
TRBJ2-5 | TRBD2 | TRBV7-8 | CASSYGLAGGEETQYF | TGTGCCAGCAGCTATGGACTAGCGGGAGGGGAGGAGACCCAGTACTTC
TRBJ1-1 | TRBD1 | TRBV19 | CASSIDLTGQVNTEAFF | TGTGCCAGTAGTATAGACCTAACCGGACAGGTGAACACTGAAGCTTTCTTT
TRBJ2-6 | - | TRBV6-5 | CASSYDTFSGANVLTF | TGTGCCAGCAGTTACGACACCTTCTCTGGGGCCAACGTCCTGACTTTC
TRBJ2-1 | TRBD2 | TRBV7-2 | CASSRRAGGPPEQFF | TGTGCCAGCAGCCGGAGAGCGGGAGGGCCGCCTGAGCAGTTCTTC
TRBJ1-1 | TRBD1 | TRBV7-9 | CASSHRGIRNTEAFF | TGTGCCAGCAGCCACAGGGGAATCAGGAACACTGAAGCTTTCTTT
TRBJ2-7 | TRBD1 | TRBV7-9 | CASSQMDRLSSHEQYF | TGTGCCAGCAGCCAAATGGACAGGCTCTCGTCCCACGAGCAGTACTTC
TRBJ1-1 | - | TRBV4-1 | CASSQLYGNTEAFF | TGCGCCAGCAGCCAATTATACGGGAACACTGAAGCTTTCTTT
TRBJ2-5 | - | TRBV7-2 | CASSLVRDETQYF | TGTGCCAGCAGCTTAGTCCGAGATGAGACCCAGTACTTC
TRBJ2-7 | - | TRBV6-5 | CASSVMRDLEQYF | TGTGCCAGCAGTGTCATGAGAGATCTGGAGCAGTACTTC
TRBJ1-5 | - | TRBV11-2 | CASSPDTLNQPQHF | TGTGCCAGCAGCCCTGACACGCTTAATCAGCCCCAGCATTTT
TRBJ2-4 | TRBD2 | TRBV28 | CASRPGLAGNIQYF | TGTGCCAGCAGACCGGGACTAGCGGGAAACATTCAGTACTTC
TRBJ1-2 | TRBD1 | TRBV5-6 | CASSLMATGDYGYTF | TGTGCCAGCAGCTTGATGGCGACAGGGGACTATGGCTACACCTTC
TRBJ1-1 | TRBD1 | TRBV5-1 | CASNRQGISEAFF | TGCGCCAGCAACAGACAGGGGATCAGTGAAGCTTTCTTT
TRBJ2-4 | TRBD1 | TRBV2 | CASSTGTGGVGAKNIQYF | TGTGCCAGCAGTACCGGGACAGGGGGCGTCGGAGCCAAAAACATTCAGTACTTC
TRBJ2-2 | TRBD1 | TRBV5-1 | CASSSRTGEAGELFF | TGCGCCAGCAGCTCACGGACAGGGGAGGCCGGGGAGCTGTTTTTT
TRBJ2-1 | TRBD2 | TRBV7-9 | CASSFTAGALLF | TGTGCCAGCAGCTTCACAGCGGGAGCCCTTCTCTTC
TRBJ2-7 | TRBD1 | TRBV27 | CASSPTGTTYEQYF | TGTGCCAGCAGCCCGACAGGGACAACCTACGAGCAGTACTTC
TRBJ2-1 | TRBD2 | TRBV9 | CASSVGGSDEQFF | TGTGCCAGCAGCGTAGGCGGGAGCGATGAGCAGTTCTTC